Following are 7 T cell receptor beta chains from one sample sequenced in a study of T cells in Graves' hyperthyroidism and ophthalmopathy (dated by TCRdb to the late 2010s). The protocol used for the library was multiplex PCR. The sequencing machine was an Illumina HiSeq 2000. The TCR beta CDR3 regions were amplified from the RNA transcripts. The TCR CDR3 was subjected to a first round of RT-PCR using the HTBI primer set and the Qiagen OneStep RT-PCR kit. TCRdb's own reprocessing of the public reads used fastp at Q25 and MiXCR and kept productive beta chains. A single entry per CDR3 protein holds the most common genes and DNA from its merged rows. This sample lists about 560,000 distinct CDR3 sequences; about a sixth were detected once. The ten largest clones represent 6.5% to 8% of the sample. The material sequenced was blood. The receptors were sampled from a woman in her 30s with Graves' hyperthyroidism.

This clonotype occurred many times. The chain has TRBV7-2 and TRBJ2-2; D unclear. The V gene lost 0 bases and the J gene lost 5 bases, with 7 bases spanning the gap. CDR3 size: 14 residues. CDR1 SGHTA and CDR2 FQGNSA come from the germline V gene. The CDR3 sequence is CASSLAGYTGELFF. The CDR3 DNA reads TGTGCCAGCAGCTTAGCGGGGTATACCGGGGAGCTGTTTTTT. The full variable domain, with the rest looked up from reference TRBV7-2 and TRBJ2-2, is GAGVSQSPSNKVTEKGKDVELRCDPISGHTALYWYRQSLGQGLEFLIYFQGNSAPDKSGLPSDRFSAERTGGSVSTLTIQRTQQEDSAVYLCASSLAGYTGELFFGEGSRLTVL.

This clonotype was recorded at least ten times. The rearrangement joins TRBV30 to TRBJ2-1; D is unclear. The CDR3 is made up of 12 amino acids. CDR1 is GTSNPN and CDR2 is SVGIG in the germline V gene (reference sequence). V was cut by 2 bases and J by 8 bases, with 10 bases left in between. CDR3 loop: CAWSRHHDEQFF. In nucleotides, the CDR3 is TGTGCCTGGAGTCGACACCACGATGAGCAGTTCTTC.

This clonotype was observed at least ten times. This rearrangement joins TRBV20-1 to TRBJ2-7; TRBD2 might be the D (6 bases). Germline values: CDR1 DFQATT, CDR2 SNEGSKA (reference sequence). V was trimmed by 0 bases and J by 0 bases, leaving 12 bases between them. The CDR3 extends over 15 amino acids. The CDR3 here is CSARDLSGDSYEQYF. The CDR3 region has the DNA TGCAGTGCTAGAGATCTATCGGGAGACTCCTACGAGCAGTACTTC.

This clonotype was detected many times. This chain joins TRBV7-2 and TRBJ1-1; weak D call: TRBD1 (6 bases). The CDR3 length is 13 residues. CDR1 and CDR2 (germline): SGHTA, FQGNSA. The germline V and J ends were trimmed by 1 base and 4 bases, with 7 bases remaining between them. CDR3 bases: TGTGCCAGCAGCTTAGAGGACAGCACTGAAGCTTTCTTT. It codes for CASSLEDSTEAFF.

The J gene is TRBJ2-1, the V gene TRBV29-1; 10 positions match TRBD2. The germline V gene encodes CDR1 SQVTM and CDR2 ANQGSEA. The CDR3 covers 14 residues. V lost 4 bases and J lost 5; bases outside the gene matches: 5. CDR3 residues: CSVGGLAVHNEQFF. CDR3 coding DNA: TGCAGCGTTGGAGGACTAGCGGTCCACAATGAGCAGTTCTTC.

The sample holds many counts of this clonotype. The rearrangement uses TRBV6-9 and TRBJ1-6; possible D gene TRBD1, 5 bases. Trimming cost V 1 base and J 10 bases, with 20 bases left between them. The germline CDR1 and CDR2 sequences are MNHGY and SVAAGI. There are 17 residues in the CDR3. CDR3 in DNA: TGTGCCAGCAGTTATTTGTCCGTGGGGGTCGGGGAGTCACCCCTCCACTTT. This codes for CASSYLSVGVGESPLHF.

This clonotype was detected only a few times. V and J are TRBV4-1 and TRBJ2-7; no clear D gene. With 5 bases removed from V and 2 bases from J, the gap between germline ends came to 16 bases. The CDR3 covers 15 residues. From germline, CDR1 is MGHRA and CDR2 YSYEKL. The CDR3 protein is CASSMRPTPPYEQYF. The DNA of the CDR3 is TGCGCCAGCAGCATGCGACCCACGCCCCCCTACGAGCAGTACTTC.